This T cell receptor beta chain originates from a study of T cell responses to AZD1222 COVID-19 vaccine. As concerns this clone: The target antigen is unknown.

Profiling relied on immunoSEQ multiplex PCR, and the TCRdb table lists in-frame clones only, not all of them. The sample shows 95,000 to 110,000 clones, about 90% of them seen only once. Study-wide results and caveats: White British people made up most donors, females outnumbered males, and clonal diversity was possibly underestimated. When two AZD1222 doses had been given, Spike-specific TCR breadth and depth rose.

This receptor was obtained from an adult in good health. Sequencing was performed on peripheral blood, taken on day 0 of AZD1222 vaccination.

For the CDR3, the DNA is TGCGCCAGCAGCACCTCAATCGGGGGAGGAGAGACCCAGTACTTC. Amino acids: CASSTSIGGGETQYF. The V gene is TRBV5-1, the J gene TRBJ2-5; D possibly corresponds to TRBD2 (6 bases). Per germline, CDR1 SGHRS and CDR2 YFSETQ. Trimming left V 4 bases short and J 4 bases short, with 17 bases between. CDR3 length: 15 residues.